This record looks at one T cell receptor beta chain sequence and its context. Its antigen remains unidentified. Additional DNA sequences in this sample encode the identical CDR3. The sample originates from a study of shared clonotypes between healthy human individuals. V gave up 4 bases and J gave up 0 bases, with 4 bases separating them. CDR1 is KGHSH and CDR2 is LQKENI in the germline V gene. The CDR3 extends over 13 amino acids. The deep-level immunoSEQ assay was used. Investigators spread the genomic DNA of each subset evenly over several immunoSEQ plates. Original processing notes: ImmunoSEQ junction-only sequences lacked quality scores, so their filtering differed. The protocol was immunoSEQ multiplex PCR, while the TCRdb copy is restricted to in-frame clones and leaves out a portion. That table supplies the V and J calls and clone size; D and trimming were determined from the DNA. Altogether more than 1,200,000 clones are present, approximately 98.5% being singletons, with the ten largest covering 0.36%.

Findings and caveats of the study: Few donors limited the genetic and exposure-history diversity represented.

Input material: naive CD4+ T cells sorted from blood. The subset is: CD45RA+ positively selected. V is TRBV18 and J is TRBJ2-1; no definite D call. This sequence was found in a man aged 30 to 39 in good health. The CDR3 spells CASSLSSYNEQFF. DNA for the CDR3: TGTGCCAGCTCACTTAGCTCCTACAATGAGCAGTTCTTC.